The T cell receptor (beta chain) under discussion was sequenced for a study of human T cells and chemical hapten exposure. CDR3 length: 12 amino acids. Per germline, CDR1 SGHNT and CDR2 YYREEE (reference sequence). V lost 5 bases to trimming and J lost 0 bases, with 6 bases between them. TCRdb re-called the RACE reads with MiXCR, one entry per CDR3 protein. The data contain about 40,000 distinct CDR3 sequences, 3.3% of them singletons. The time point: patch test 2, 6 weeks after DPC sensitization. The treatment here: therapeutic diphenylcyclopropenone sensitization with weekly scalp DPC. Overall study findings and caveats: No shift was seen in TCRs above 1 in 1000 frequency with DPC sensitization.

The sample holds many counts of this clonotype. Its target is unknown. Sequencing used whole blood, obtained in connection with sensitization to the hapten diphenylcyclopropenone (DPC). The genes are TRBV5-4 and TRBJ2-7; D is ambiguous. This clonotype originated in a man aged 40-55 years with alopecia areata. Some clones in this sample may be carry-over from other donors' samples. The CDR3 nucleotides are TGTGCCAGCAGACTCGACTCCTACGAGCAGTACTTC. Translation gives CASRLDSYEQYF. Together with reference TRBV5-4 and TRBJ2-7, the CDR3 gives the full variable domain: ETGVTQSPTHLIKTRGQQVTLRCSSQSGHNTVSWYQQALGQGPQFIFQYYREEENGRGNFPPRFSGLQFPNYSSELNVNALELDDSALYLCASRLDSYEQYFGPGTRLTVT.